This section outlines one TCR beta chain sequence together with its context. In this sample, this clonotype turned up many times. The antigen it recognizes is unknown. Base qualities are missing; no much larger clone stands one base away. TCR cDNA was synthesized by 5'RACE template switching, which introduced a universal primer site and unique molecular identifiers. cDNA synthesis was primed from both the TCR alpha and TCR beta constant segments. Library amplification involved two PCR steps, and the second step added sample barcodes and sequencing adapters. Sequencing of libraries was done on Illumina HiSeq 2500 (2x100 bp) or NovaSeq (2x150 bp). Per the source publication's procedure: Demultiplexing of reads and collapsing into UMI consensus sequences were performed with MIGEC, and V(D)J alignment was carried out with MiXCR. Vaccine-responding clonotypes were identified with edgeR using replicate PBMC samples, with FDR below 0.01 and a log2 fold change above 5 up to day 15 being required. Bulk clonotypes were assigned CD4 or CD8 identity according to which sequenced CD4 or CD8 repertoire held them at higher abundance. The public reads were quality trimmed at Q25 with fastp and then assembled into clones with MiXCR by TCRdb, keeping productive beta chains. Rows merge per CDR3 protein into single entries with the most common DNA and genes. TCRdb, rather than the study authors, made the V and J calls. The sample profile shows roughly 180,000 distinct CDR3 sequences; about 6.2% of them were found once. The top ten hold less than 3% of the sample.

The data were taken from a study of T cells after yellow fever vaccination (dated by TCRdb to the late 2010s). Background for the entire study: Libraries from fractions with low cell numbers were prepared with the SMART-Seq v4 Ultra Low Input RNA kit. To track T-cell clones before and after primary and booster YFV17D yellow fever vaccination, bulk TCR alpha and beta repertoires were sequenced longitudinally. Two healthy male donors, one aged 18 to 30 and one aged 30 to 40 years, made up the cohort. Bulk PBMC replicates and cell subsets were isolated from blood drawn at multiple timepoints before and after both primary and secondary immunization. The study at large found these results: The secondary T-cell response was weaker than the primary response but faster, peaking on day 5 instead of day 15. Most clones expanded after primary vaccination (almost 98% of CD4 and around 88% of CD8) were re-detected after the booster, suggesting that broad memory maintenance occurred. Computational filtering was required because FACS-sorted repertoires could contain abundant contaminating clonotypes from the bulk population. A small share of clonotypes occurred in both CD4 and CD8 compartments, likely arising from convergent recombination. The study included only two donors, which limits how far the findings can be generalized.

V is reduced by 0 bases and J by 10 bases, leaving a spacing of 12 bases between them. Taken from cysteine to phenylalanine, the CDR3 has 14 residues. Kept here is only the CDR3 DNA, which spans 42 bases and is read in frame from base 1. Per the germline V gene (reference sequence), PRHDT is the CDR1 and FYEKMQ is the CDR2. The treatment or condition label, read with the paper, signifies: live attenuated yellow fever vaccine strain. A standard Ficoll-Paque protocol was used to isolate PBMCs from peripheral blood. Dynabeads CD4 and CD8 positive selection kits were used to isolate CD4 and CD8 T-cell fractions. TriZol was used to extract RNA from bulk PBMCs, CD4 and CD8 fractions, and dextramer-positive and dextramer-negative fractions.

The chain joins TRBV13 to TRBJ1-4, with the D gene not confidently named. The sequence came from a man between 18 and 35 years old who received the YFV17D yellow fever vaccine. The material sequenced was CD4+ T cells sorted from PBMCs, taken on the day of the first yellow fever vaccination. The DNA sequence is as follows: TGTGCCAGCAGCTTAGGCCCATACGGCGGAAAACTGTTTTTT. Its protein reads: CASSLGPYGGKLFF.